Listed below are T cell receptor beta chains from one sample, sequenced in a study of Graves' ophthalmopathy and Graves' hyperthyroidism. MiXCR, run by TCRdb on the multiplex PCR reads, gives a single entry per CDR3 protein. The sample consists of nearly 400,000 distinct CDR3 sequences, around 16% of them appearing once. Sequenced input: peripheral blood. The receptors were sampled from a woman under 30 with Graves' ophthalmopathy. Both conserved end residues are part of each CDR3. Each record gives: J gene, clone size, D gene, V gene, CDR3 protein, CDR3 DNA. D genes are given only for firm matches. Expanded clones get a size class; other rows say once, few or many, or leave the size out.

TRBJ2-7,many,NA,TRBV15,CATSRDRGRALEGEQYF,TGTGCCACCAGCAGAGATAGGGGTCGGGCGCTGGAAGGCGAGCAGTACTTC
TRBJ1-2,many,NA,TRBV5-5,CASSLGTDLYGYTF,TGTGCCAGCAGCTTGGGGACTGATCTCTATGGCTACACCTTC
TRBJ2-7,many,NA,TRBV28,CASSLRQQYEQYF,TGTGCCAGCAGTTTGCGACAGCAATACGAGCAGTACTTC
TRBJ1-1,NA,NA,TRBV12-3/TRBV12-4,CASSLGRAKFRMNTEAFF,TGTGCCAGCAGTTTAGGTCGGGCCAAGTTCAGAATGAACACTGAAGCTTTCTTT
TRBJ2-7,many,NA,TRBV19,CASSIVAGVEQYF,TGTGCCAGTAGTATAGTCGCCGGGGTCGAGCAGTACTTC
TRBJ1-5,many,NA,TRBV6-5,CASRRRSNQPQHF,TGTGCCAGCAGGCGCAGGTCAAATCAGCCCCAGCATTTT
TRBJ2-7,NA,TRBD1,TRBV27,CASSPSAGQGTHEQYF,TGTGCCAGCAGCCCCTCAGCGGGACAGGGTACCCACGAGCAGTACTTC
TRBJ1-1,many,NA,TRBV4-2,CASSQGGLNTEAFF,TGTGCCAGCAGCCAAGGGGGACTGAACACTGAAGCTTTCTTT
TRBJ2-7,many,NA,TRBV20-1,CSALSGGWTYEQYF,TGCAGTGCTCTCTCTGGGGGGTGGACCTACGAGCAGTACTTC
TRBJ2-7,many,NA,TRBV2,CASSVLSYEQYF,TGTGCCAGCAGCGTCCTTTCCTACGAGCAGTACTTC
TRBJ1-2,many,NA,TRBV11-2,CASSSLPKGLTGTF,TGTGCCAGCAGCTCACTCCCCAAAGGGCTAACGGGTACCTTC
TRBJ2-7,many,TRBD1,TRBV25-1,CASRNKAGTAGVRRLNGDDQYF,TGTGCCAGCAGGAATAAAGCCGGGACAGCAGGGGTTAGGCGGCTCAATGGAGATGATCAGTACTTC
TRBJ1-2,many,TRBD1,TRBV6-5,CASSLLGQGYGYTF,TGTGCCAGCAGTCTACTGGGACAGGGGTACGGCTACACCTTC
TRBJ1-5,NA,NA,TRBV15,CATSRDDQPQHF,TGTGCCACCAGCAGGGATGATCAGCCCCAGCATTTT
TRBJ2-7,many,NA,TRBV19,CASSNSYYEQYF,TGTGCCAGTAGTAACAGCTACTACGAGCAGTACTTC
TRBJ2-6,many,NA,TRBV20-1,CSARVRTGANVLTF,TGCAGTGCTAGAGTCAGGACTGGGGCCAACGTCCTGACTTTC
TRBJ2-7,once,NA,TRBV6-1,CASAGASYEQYF,TGTGCCAGCGCCGGGGCCTCCTACGAGCAGTACTTC
TRBJ1-1,many,TRBD1,TRBV6-2/TRBV6-3,CASSHPYRQGAEAFF,TGTGCCAGCAGTCACCCTTACCGACAGGGCGCTGAAGCTTTCTTT
TRBJ1-6,many,NA,TRBV28,CASKGSFNSPLHF,TGTGCCAGCAAAGGGTCTTTCAATTCACCCCTCCACTTT
TRBJ2-7,many,TRBD2,TRBV27,CASSSPRRGGRSYEQYF,TGTGCCAGCAGTTCCCCCCGCCGGGGCGGGAGATCGTACGAGCAGTACTTC
TRBJ1-5,many,TRBD1,TRBV27,CASRPAGGGNQPQHF,TGTGCCAGCAGACCTGCAGGGGGAGGCAATCAGCCCCAGCATTTT
TRBJ1-5,many,NA,TRBV19,CASRQSNQPQHF,TGTGCCAGTAGACAGAGCAATCAGCCCCAGCATTTT
TRBJ2-7,NA,NA,TRBV24-1,CATRGGSGYEQYF,TGTGCCACCAGAGGAGGGAGCGGCTACGAGCAGTACTTC
TRBJ2-7,many,TRBD2,TRBV10-3,CAIRGIAGESYEQYF,TGTGCCATCAGGGGCATAGCGGGAGAATCCTACGAGCAGTACTTC
TRBJ2-1,many,NA,TRBV15,CATRGHSYNEQFF,TGTGCCACCCGTGGGCACTCCTACAATGAGCAGTTCTTC
TRBJ2-7,many,NA,TRBV6-2/TRBV6-3,CASSYSMANYEQYF,TGTGCCAGCAGTTACTCGATGGCCAACTACGAGCAGTACTTC